This T cell receptor (beta chain) was sequenced in a study of blood T cells in healthy people across ages. Broader study findings: Donor CMV status was unknown, possibly confounding expanded clonotype changes. A strong correlation was seen between TCR beta diversity and naive T cell percentage.

A second roughly 7 to 12 cycle PCR used barcoded and J-beta primers. Each CDR3 protein is one row after TCRdb ran MiXCR on the 5' RACE reads. This sample has roughly 800,000 distinct CDR3 sequences, with over 45% found just once. As regards this clonotype: The antigen is not known.

Germline V lookup: CDR1 LNHNV, CDR2 YYDKDF (reference sequence). V lost 3 bases and J 10 bases, leaving 10 bases between the germline ends. The CDR3 is 12 amino acids. This clonotype was obtained from a man in his thirties or forties in good health. Sequenced material: blood. The chain employs TRBV15 and TRBJ2-1; D possibly matches TRBD1 or TRBD2 (5 bases each). The CDR3 reads CATSSVGGEQFF. DNA for the CDR3: TGTGCCACCAGCAGTGTTGGGGGAGAGCAGTTCTTC.